The sequence of this T cell receptor beta chain was determined in a study of Graves' ophthalmopathy and Graves' hyperthyroidism. Study results and limitations: Blood repertoires reportedly contained most expanded thyroid clonotypes above 0.001 frequency.

The sequenced template was RNA, covering the TCR beta CDR3 region. An opening RT-PCR round employed HTBI primers and preceded a second-round multiplex PCR. In TCRdb, the multiplex PCR reads were re-called with MiXCR into one record per CDR3 protein. The sample contains approximately 1.2 million distinct CDR3 sequences, approximately 35% of which appear only once. About this clonotype: Antigen unknown.

Germline CDR1 is WNHNN and CDR2 is SYGVQD (reference sequence). V shed 0 bases and J shed 4 bases, with 12 bases lying between them. The CDR3 consists of 15 residues. Sequenced sample: peripheral blood or thyroid tissue (not recorded which). The TCR sequence derives from an adult man with Graves' hyperthyroidism. The gene calls are TRBV10-1 and TRBJ1-2, with D uncertain. CDR3 loop: CASSESVAPLYGYTF. Here the CDR3 DNA reads TGCGCCAGCAGTGAGTCGGTGGCTCCTCTCTATGGCTACACCTTC.